Listed below are T cell receptor beta chains from one sample, sequenced in a study of OX40 agonist ivuxolimab in advanced cancers. Assay used: immunoSEQ multiplex PCR; TCRdb lists only in-frame clones, some missing. Counted here are tens of thousands of clones, 70% to 90% occurring once; the ten biggest clones make up under 3%. This sample comprised CD4+ or CD8+ T cells sorted from blood, obtained in a trial of the OX40 agonist ivuxolimab. These receptors came from an adult with an advanced solid tumor such as melanoma, head and neck, liver or kidney cancer. The CDR3 runs from the conserved cysteine through the conserved F or W. D genes are given only for firm matches. Size values are once, few and many counts, or a class for expanded clones, and some rows have none.

CDR3nt: TGTGCCAGCAGCCCCACCGGGACTAGCGGGGGAGGGCAGTACTTC
CDR3aa: CASSPTGTSGGGQYF
j_gene: TRBJ2-7
v_gene: TRBV7-2
abundance: -
d_gene: TRBD2

CDR3nt: TGTGCCAGCTCACCACAGGAGGGCCCCGGCACCGGGGAGCTGTTTTTT
CDR3aa: CASSPQEGPGTGELFF
j_gene: TRBJ2-2
v_gene: TRBV18
abundance: -
d_gene: -

CDR3nt: TGTGCCAGCAGTATCCGACAGGGGAACACTGAAGCTTTCTTT
CDR3aa: CASSIRQGNTEAFF
j_gene: TRBJ1-1
v_gene: TRBV2
abundance: -
d_gene: TRBD1

CDR3nt: TGCAGCGTTGTAACTAGCGGGAGATCTGAGCAGTTCTTC
CDR3aa: CSVVTSGRSEQFF
j_gene: TRBJ2-1
v_gene: TRBV29-1
abundance: -
d_gene: TRBD2

CDR3nt: TGTGCCAGCTCACCTTGGCGGGTCTCCTACGAGCAGTACTTC
CDR3aa: CASSPWRVSYEQYF
j_gene: TRBJ2-7
v_gene: TRBV18
abundance: -
d_gene: -

CDR3nt: TGTGCCAGCAGCTTACCGAAGAGGGGGACTGAAGCTTTCTTT
CDR3aa: CASSLPKRGTEAFF
j_gene: TRBJ1-1
v_gene: TRBV7-9
abundance: -
d_gene: -

CDR3nt: TGTGCCAGCACCTTAAGGGTTTCCGGGGAGCTGTTTTTT
CDR3aa: CASTLRVSGELFF
j_gene: TRBJ2-2
v_gene: TRBV9
abundance: few
d_gene: -

CDR3nt: TGCAGCGTTTCGCAAGCGGGAGTCTTAGGTGAGCAGTTCTTC
CDR3aa: CSVSQAGVLGEQFF
j_gene: TRBJ2-1
v_gene: TRBV29-1
abundance: -
d_gene: TRBD2

CDR3nt: TGTGCCAGCAGTTACATGGGTCCGCAAGAGACCCAGTACTTC
CDR3aa: CASSYMGPQETQYF
j_gene: TRBJ2-5
v_gene: TRBV6-5
abundance: -
d_gene: -

CDR3nt: TGCGCCAGCAGCTTGGAACCGGACAGGGGAGTGACCGGGGAGCTGTTTTTT
CDR3aa: CASSLEPDRGVTGELFF
j_gene: TRBJ2-2
v_gene: TRBV5-1
abundance: -
d_gene: TRBD1

CDR3nt: TGTGCCAGTAGTATTCTACAGGGGAACACTGAAGCTTTCTTT
CDR3aa: CASSILQGNTEAFF
j_gene: TRBJ1-1
v_gene: TRBV19
abundance: many
d_gene: -

CDR3nt: TGCGCCAGCAGCTTGTCGCCCTCCTATGATCAGCCCCAGCATTTT
CDR3aa: CASSLSPSYDQPQHF
j_gene: TRBJ1-5
v_gene: TRBV5-1
abundance: -
d_gene: -

CDR3nt: TGTGCCAGCAGCTCGGACGTAGGGGAGACCCAGTACTTC
CDR3aa: CASSSDVGETQYF
j_gene: TRBJ2-5
v_gene: TRBV5-4
abundance: -
d_gene: -

CDR3nt: TGCGCCAGCAGCCACTCCGGCGCTAGCGGGGCCCACACGGATTACTTC
CDR3aa: CASSHSGASGAHTDYF
j_gene: TRBJ2-5
v_gene: TRBV4-1
abundance: once
d_gene: TRBD2

CDR3nt: TGTGCCAGCAGCGTAGATATTAGCGGGGGGGCCCCCGGGGAGCTGTTTTTT
CDR3aa: CASSVDISGGAPGELFF
j_gene: TRBJ2-2
v_gene: TRBV9
abundance: -
d_gene: TRBD2

CDR3nt: TGTGCCAGCAGTGAAGTACCGGCAGGGGGGGCCTATGGCTACACCTTC
CDR3aa: CASSEVPAGGAYGYTF
j_gene: TRBJ1-2
v_gene: TRBV6-1
abundance: -
d_gene: TRBD1

CDR3nt: TGTGCCAGCAGCACAGATAGGGGGCCGAGCACAGATACGCAGTATTTT
CDR3aa: CASSTDRGPSTDTQYF
j_gene: TRBJ2-3
v_gene: TRBV11-2
abundance: -
d_gene: TRBD1

CDR3nt: TGCAGTGCCGATTCATATGGCTACACCTTC
CDR3aa: CSADSYGYTF
j_gene: TRBJ1-2
v_gene: TRBV20-1
abundance: -
d_gene: -

CDR3nt: TGTGCCAGCAGTTACCCCTTGAGCAGGGGATCGTACGAGCAGTACTTC
CDR3aa: CASSYPLSRGSYEQYF
j_gene: TRBJ2-7
v_gene: TRBV6-5
abundance: -
d_gene: -

CDR3nt: TGTGCCAGCAGCCCAGACAGGGGGCCAACCTACGAGCAGTACTTC
CDR3aa: CASSPDRGPTYEQYF
j_gene: TRBJ2-7
v_gene: TRBV7-8
abundance: -
d_gene: TRBD1

CDR3nt: TGTGCCAGCAGTTACTCGGAGTACGAGCAGTACTTC
CDR3aa: CASSYSEYEQYF
j_gene: TRBJ2-7
v_gene: TRBV6-6
abundance: once
d_gene: -

CDR3nt: TGCGCCAGCAGCTTGAGTTGGGGGGAAACTGAAGCTTTCTTT
CDR3aa: CASSLSWGETEAFF
j_gene: TRBJ1-1
v_gene: TRBV5-1
abundance: -
d_gene: -

CDR3nt: TGTGCCAGCAGCTTAGCGAGGCTAGCGGGAGTCAATGAGCGGTTCTTC
CDR3aa: CASSLARLAGVNERFF
j_gene: TRBJ2-1
v_gene: TRBV7-2
abundance: -
d_gene: TRBD2

CDR3nt: TGCGCCAGCAGCTTGGAAGGCACAGATACGCAGTATTTT
CDR3aa: CASSLEGTDTQYF
j_gene: TRBJ2-3
v_gene: TRBV5-1
abundance: -
d_gene: -

CDR3nt: TGCGCCAGGCTGGACAGATCCAATCAGCCCCAGCATTTT
CDR3aa: CARLDRSNQPQHF
j_gene: TRBJ1-5
v_gene: TRBV5-1
abundance: few
d_gene: -

CDR3nt: TGTGCCAGCAGTAGGACAGGGGGTTTTTACAATGAGCAGTTCTTC
CDR3aa: CASSRTGGFYNEQFF
j_gene: TRBJ2-1
v_gene: TRBV6-4
abundance: -
d_gene: TRBD1

CDR3nt: TGTGCCAGTAGTATTCGACAGGGGAGGGACGAGCAGTACTTC
CDR3aa: CASSIRQGRDEQYF
j_gene: TRBJ2-7
v_gene: TRBV19
abundance: -
d_gene: -

CDR3nt: TGTGCCAGCAGTGCGGGACAGGGGGTTGGAGAGCAGTACTTC
CDR3aa: CASSAGQGVGEQYF
j_gene: TRBJ2-7
v_gene: TRBV25-1
abundance: -
d_gene: TRBD1

CDR3nt: TGTGCCAGCAGCGCCCCCCATGGCCGGGGGGGTACCGGGGAGCTGTTTTTT
CDR3aa: CASSAPHGRGGTGELFF
j_gene: TRBJ2-2
v_gene: TRBV9
abundance: -
d_gene: TRBD2

CDR3nt: TGTGCCAGCAGTTTTTTTCTGGCGGGAGCCTTTCTAGATGAGCAGTTCTTC
CDR3aa: CASSFFLAGAFLDEQFF
j_gene: TRBJ2-1
v_gene: TRBV27
abundance: -
d_gene: TRBD2

CDR3nt: TGTGCCAGCAGCCCCACAGGGAACTCCTACGAGCAGTACTTC
CDR3aa: CASSPTGNSYEQYF
j_gene: TRBJ2-7
v_gene: TRBV7-3
abundance: -
d_gene: -

CDR3nt: TGTGCCAGCAGCGTAGTGACTAGCGGGATTGCAGATACGCAGTATTTT
CDR3aa: CASSVVTSGIADTQYF
j_gene: TRBJ2-3
v_gene: TRBV9
abundance: -
d_gene: TRBD2

CDR3nt: TGTGCCAGCAAGGGCGGGAGGAACCTCCAAGAGACCCAGTACTTC
CDR3aa: CASKGGRNLQETQYF
j_gene: TRBJ2-5
v_gene: TRBV2
abundance: -
d_gene: TRBD2

CDR3nt: TGTGCCAGTAGTACCCCGGACCGTCTGCGTTCACCCCTCCACTTT
CDR3aa: CASSTPDRLRSPLHF
j_gene: TRBJ1-6
v_gene: TRBV19
abundance: -
d_gene: -

CDR3nt: TGTGCCAGCAGCGGGAGTCGCCCCGCCGAGCAGTACTTC
CDR3aa: CASSGSRPAEQYF
j_gene: TRBJ2-7
v_gene: TRBV2
abundance: -
d_gene: -

CDR3nt: TGTGCCAGCAGCGTTGGGGGGGGCAATCAGCCCCAGCATTTT
CDR3aa: CASSVGGGNQPQHF
j_gene: TRBJ1-5
v_gene: TRBV9
abundance: -
d_gene: -

CDR3nt: TGTGCCAGCAGCTCAGGGGCGGGAGGGCCTCGGAACGAGCAGTACTTC
CDR3aa: CASSSGAGGPRNEQYF
j_gene: TRBJ2-7
v_gene: TRBV7-2
abundance: -
d_gene: TRBD2

CDR3nt: TGTGCCAGCAGCCCCGCGGGTGGCACCGGGGAGCTGTTTTTT
CDR3aa: CASSPAGGTGELFF
j_gene: TRBJ2-2
v_gene: TRBV5-4
abundance: -
d_gene: -

CDR3nt: TGTGCCAGCACCTACCGGGGGGGGGACACAGATACGCAGTATTTT
CDR3aa: CASTYRGGDTDTQYF
j_gene: TRBJ2-3
v_gene: TRBV11-2
abundance: once
d_gene: TRBD2

CDR3nt: TGCGCCAGCAGCCAACAAAATGTCGTCGTTAAGCAGTTCTTC
CDR3aa: CASSQQNVVVKQFF
j_gene: TRBJ2-1
v_gene: TRBV4-1
abundance: -
d_gene: -

CDR3nt: TGTGCCAGTAGTACCCGGACCGTATACCAAGAGACCCAGTACTTC
CDR3aa: CASSTRTVYQETQYF
j_gene: TRBJ2-5
v_gene: TRBV19
abundance: -
d_gene: -

CDR3nt: TGTGCCTGGAAAAACCCACAGAAGAACACCGGGGAGCTGTTTTTT
CDR3aa: CAWKNPQKNTGELFF
j_gene: TRBJ2-2
v_gene: TRBV30
abundance: -
d_gene: -